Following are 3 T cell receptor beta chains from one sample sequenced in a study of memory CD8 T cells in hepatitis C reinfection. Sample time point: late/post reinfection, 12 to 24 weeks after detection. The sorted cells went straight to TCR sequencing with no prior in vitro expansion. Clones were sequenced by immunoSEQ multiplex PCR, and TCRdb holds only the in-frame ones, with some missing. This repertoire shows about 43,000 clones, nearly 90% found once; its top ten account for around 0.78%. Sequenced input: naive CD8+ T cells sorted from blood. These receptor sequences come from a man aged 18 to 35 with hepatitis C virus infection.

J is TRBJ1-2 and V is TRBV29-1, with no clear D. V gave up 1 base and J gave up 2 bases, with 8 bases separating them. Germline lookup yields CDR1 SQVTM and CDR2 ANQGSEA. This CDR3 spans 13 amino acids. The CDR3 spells CSVEGSENYGYTF. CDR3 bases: TGCAGCGTTGAAGGATCGGAGAACTATGGCTACACCTTC. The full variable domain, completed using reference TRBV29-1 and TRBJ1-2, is SAVISQKPSRDICQRGTSLTIQCQVDSQVTMMFWYRQQPGQSLTLIATANQGSEATYESGFVIDKFPISRPNLTFSTLTVSNMSPEDSSIYLCSVEGSENYGYTFGSGTRLTVV.

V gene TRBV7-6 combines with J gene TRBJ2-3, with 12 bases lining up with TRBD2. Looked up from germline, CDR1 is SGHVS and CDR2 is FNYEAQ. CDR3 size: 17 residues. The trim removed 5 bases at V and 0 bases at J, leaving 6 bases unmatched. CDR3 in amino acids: CASSPRTSGESTDTQYF. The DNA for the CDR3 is TGTGCCAGCAGCCCGCGGACTAGCGGGGAAAGCACAGATACGCAGTATTTT.

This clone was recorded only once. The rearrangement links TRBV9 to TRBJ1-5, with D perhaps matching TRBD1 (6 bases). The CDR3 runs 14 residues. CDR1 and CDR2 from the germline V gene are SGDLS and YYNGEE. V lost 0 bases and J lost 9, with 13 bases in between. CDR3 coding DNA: TGTGCCAGCAGCGTAGGAGGGGGAACTCGGCCCCAGCATTTT. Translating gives CASSVGGGTRPQHF.